The 31 T cell receptor beta chains below come from one sample, sequenced in a study of control samples from healthy donors and cancer patients. TCRdb keeps only in-frame clones here, not all; method: immunoSEQ multiplex PCR. The sample has hundreds of thousands of clones; over 70% are singletons. The sequencing input was PBMCs. Receptors were obtained from a woman between 55 and 75 years old with lung cancer.

Comment on this clone: Other DNA sequences in this sample translate to the same CDR3. V and J are TRBV7-2 and TRBJ2-7; no firm D call. This CDR3 spans 13 amino acids. The V end lost 4 bases, the J end lost 5 bases, and 12 bases lay between the germline ends. The germline V gene encodes CDR1 SGHTA and CDR2 FQGNSA. CDR3 in amino acids: CASSSRPRDEQYF. The CDR3 bases are TGTGCCAGCAGCTCAAGGCCAAGGGACGAGCAGTACTTC.

The chain uses TRBV28 and TRBJ2-1, with TRBD2 identical over 10 bases. J gave up 4 bases and V 6 bases, and 6 bases lay outside the gene matches. The CDR3 is 15 amino acids. Germline V gene lookup returns CDR1 MDHEN and CDR2 SYDVKM. DNA of the CDR3: TGTGCCAGCAGCTTCCTAGCGGGAGAATACAATGAGCAGTTCTTC. It codes for CASSFLAGEYNEQFF.

This clone is a singleton in its sample. The chain combines TRBV6-5 with TRBJ1-5; tentative D call: TRBD1 (5 bases). This CDR3 contains 14 residues. Trimming removed 0 bases from V and 7 bases from J, with 10 bases in between. Per germline, CDR1 MNHEY and CDR2 SVGAGI. The chain's CDR3 is CASSYSTAEQPQHF. In nucleotides, the CDR3 is TGTGCCAGCAGTTACTCGACAGCGGAACAGCCCCAGCATTTT.

The chain combines TRBV5-6 with TRBJ2-1; D gene ambiguous. CDR3 size: 11 residues. CDR1 SGHDT and CDR2 YYEEEE come from the germline V gene. The V gene lost 4 bases and the J gene lost 11 bases, with 10 bases spanning the gap. CDR3 nucleotides: TGTGCCAGCAGCAGGTCTGTCAAGCAGTTCTTC. It translates to CASSRSVKQFF.

V and J are TRBV7-9 and TRBJ1-2; D not resolved. The germline V and J ends were trimmed by 5 bases and 7 bases, with 14 bases remaining between them. The germline CDR1 and CDR2 sequences are SEHNR and FQNEAQ (reference sequence). The CDR3 is made up of 13 amino acids. DNA for the CDR3: TGTGCCAGCAGCCCCCAGCAACTCGGTGGCTACACCTTC. It codes for CASSPQQLGGYTF.

This chain uses TRBV7-9 with TRBJ2-3; no clear D. The CDR3 has 15 residues. Germline CDR1 is SEHNR and CDR2 is FQNEAQ (reference sequence). Trimming pared 5 bases from V and 3 bases from J, leaving 15 bases between. The CDR3, as DNA: TGTGCCAGCAGCAAGGAAGGCTTTCCTACAGATACGCAGTATTTT. This translates into CASSKEGFPTDTQYF. Supplemented by reference TRBV7-9 and TRBJ2-3, the full variable domain reads DTGVSQNPRHKITKRGQNVTFRCDPISEHNRLYWYRQTLGQGPEFLTYFQNEAQLEKSRLLSDRFSAERPKGSFSTLEIQRTEQGDSAMYLCASSKEGFPTDTQYFGPGTRLTVL.

In its sample, this clone was seen a few times. The V and J genes are TRBV19 and TRBJ2-3; D is unresolved. CDR1 and CDR2 (germline): LNHDA, SQIVND (reference sequence). Trimming stripped 5 bases from V and 0 bases from J, with 9 bases between. The CDR3 covers 14 residues. The CDR3 DNA reads TGTGCCAGTAGTCCAACCTCTAGCACAGATACGCAGTATTTT. Translation: CASSPTSSTDTQYF.

V gene TRBV19 combines with J gene TRBJ1-5, with D possibly matching TRBD1 (5 bases). The germline V gene encodes CDR1 LNHDA and CDR2 SQIVND (reference sequence). The length of the CDR3 is 15 residues. V shed 4 bases and J shed 1 base, with 11 bases lying between them. CDR3 bases: TGTGCCAGTAGTAAACCAGACAGAAGCAATCAGCCCCAGCATTTT. The encoded protein is CASSKPDRSNQPQHF. Combining the CDR3 with reference TRBV19 and TRBJ1-5 gives the whole variable domain DGGITQSPKYLFRKEGQNVTLSCEQNLNHDAMYWYRQDPGQGLRLIYYSQIVNDFQKGDIAEGYSVSREKKESFPLTVTSAQKNPTAFYLCASSKPDRSNQPQHFGDGTRLSIL.

The V and J genes are TRBV18 and TRBJ2-7; 7 bases fit TRBD2. The CDR3 runs to 14 residues. Germline V gene sequence: CDR1 KGHSH, CDR2 LQKENI. Trimming took 2 bases from V and 9 from J; bases not matched to a gene: 10. The CDR3 DNA is TGTGCCAGCTCACCAACGGGGGGAGGCGAAGCGCAGTACTTC. Encoded protein: CASSPTGGGEAQYF. Full variable domain (rest looked up from reference TRBV18 and TRBJ2-7): NAGVMQNPRHLVRRRGQEARLRCSPMKGHSHVYWYRQLPEEGLKFMVYLQKENIIDESGMPKERFSAEFPKEGPSILRIQQVVRGDSAAYFCASSPTGGGEAQYFGPGTRLTVT.

Here the CDR3 reads CASSLNRGPYEQYF. CDR3 sequence (DNA): TGTGCCAGCAGCTTAAACAGGGGGCCATACGAGCAGTACTTC. The chain couples TRBV7-3 to TRBJ2-7, with 9 bases that match TRBD1. V shed 1 base, J shed 4 bases, and the junction held 2 bases outside the gene matches. Germline V gene data show CDR1 as SGHTA and CDR2 as FQGTGA. The CDR3 totals 14 residues.

About this clone itself: At one end the junction does not follow the germline gene, possibly because of a read error. The chain is built from TRBV5-8 and TRBJ2-4; D is perhaps TRBD1 or TRBD2 (5 bases each). The CDR3 loop spans 14 amino acids. The germline CDR1 and CDR2 sequences are SGHTS and YDEGEE. CDR3 loop: CANSFGAGTNIQYF. CDR3 nucleotides: TGTGCCAACAGCTTTGGGGCAGGGACGAACATTCAGTACTTC.

This clone has only a few counts. The chain has TRBV7-2 and TRBJ2-3; D is perhaps TRBD2 (5 bases). The CDR3 has 17 amino acids. Germline assignment: CDR1 SGHTA and CDR2 FQGNSA. With 1 base removed from V and 1 base from J, the gap between germline ends came to 15 bases. CDR3 bases: TGTGCCAGCAGCTTAGAAGGACTCCTGTTCGGCACAGATACGCAGTATTTT. Translated, it gives CASSLEGLLFGTDTQYF.

V and J are TRBV11-2 and TRBJ2-1; 10 nucleotides align to TRBD2. CDR3 length: 16 residues. Per germline, CDR1 SGHAT and CDR2 FQNNGV. J lost 4 bases, V lost 8 bases, and 11 bases had no gene match. The CDR3 nucleotides are TGTGCCAGCTCGGGGGGTGGACTAGCGGAGTACAATGAGCAGTTCTTC. As protein: CASSGGGLAEYNEQFF.

The chain links TRBV10-3 to TRBJ2-3, with 8 bases aligning to TRBD2. This CDR3 has 16 residues. Germline CDR1 and CDR2: ENHRY and SYGVKD. V trimming: 1 base; J trimming: 0 bases; junction bases outside the gene matches: 3. The CDR3 DNA sequence: TGTGCCATCAGTGAGTACCTAGCGGGCAGCACAGATACGCAGTATTTT. Its translation: CAISEYLAGSTDTQYF.

The rearrangement joins TRBV10-2 to TRBJ2-6, with TRBD1 matching over 8 bases. The V gene's germline CDR1 is WSHSY and CDR2 SAAADI. CDR3 length: 19 amino acids. The V gene end was trimmed by 3 bases and the J gene end by 0 bases; junction bases not matched to a gene: 10. Written as DNA, the CDR3 is TGCGCCAGCAGTGATCCGGGACAGGTCTCAAGCTCTGGGGCCAACGTCCTGACTTTC. This encodes CASSDPGQVSSSGANVLTF.

V gene TRBV10-3 combines with J gene TRBJ2-7, with 11 bases matching TRBD2. Germline trimming cut 4 bases from V and 6 bases from J; bases unmatched to any gene: 8. CDR1 is ENHRY and CDR2 is SYGVKD in the germline V gene. The CDR3 extends over 15 amino acids. CDR3 region: CAISADSGRALEQYF. For the CDR3, the DNA is TGTGCCATCAGTGCCGATAGCGGGAGGGCCCTCGAGCAGTACTTC.

In DNA form, the CDR3 reads TGTGCCAGCAGCCTAGGGACAGGGAAGCCTGAAGCTTTCTTT. Protein: CASSLGTGKPEAFF. The chain couples TRBV9 to TRBJ1-1; 9 bases fit TRBD1. J gave up 6 bases and V 4 bases, and 7 bases lay outside the gene matches. Germline lookup yields CDR1 SGDLS and CDR2 YYNGEE. The CDR3 is 14 residues long.

The chain is built from TRBV10-3 and TRBJ2-7; the match to TRBD2 covers 7 bases. The CDR3 consists of 13 residues. The germline gives CDR1 ENHRY, CDR2 SYGVKD. V was pared by 6 bases and J by 6 bases, with 8 bases of the junction left unmatched. CDR3: CAISGLELGEQYF. As DNA, the CDR3 is TGTGCCATCAGCGGACTAGAACTGGGCGAGCAGTACTTC.

The CDR3 sequence is CASSSTGEADTQYF. CDR3 in DNA: TGCGCCAGCAGTTCGACAGGGGAGGCAGATACGCAGTATTTT. The chain recombines TRBV10-1 with TRBJ2-3; 8 nucleotides align to TRBD1. Germline CDR1 WNHNN, CDR2 SYGVQD (reference sequence). With V trimmed by 5 bases and J by 4 bases, 5 bases remained unmatched. The CDR3 loop spans 14 amino acids.

V is TRBV2 and J is TRBJ1-1; 9 bases fit TRBD1. This CDR3 comprises 13 residues. CDR1 and CDR2 from the germline V gene are SNHLY and FYNNEI. The V gene end was trimmed by 10 bases and the J gene end by 1 base; junction bases not matched to a gene: 4. Here the CDR3 reads CATTGGPNTEAFF. The CDR3 coding sequence is TGTGCCACGACAGGGGGTCCGAACACTGAAGCTTTCTTT.

The chain uses TRBV19 and TRBJ1-2; D gene unclear. The CDR3 sequence is 12 residues long. The V end lost 7 bases, the J end lost 7 bases, and 13 bases lay between the germline ends. Germline V gives CDR1 LNHDA, CDR2 SQIVND (reference sequence). The CDR3 here is CASKAFPIGYTF. Written as DNA, the CDR3 is TGTGCCAGTAAGGCATTCCCCATTGGCTACACCTTC.

The chain carries TRBV5-1 and TRBJ1-2, with a tentative D call TRBD1 (5 bases). V was shortened by 4 bases and J by 4 bases, with 20 bases between the two germline ends. The CDR3 length is 16 residues. Germline CDR1 SGHRS, CDR2 YFSETQ. CDR3 nucleotides: TGCGCCAGCAGCCCGAACTCCAGGGATAGTCGCTATGGCTACACCTTC. Translated: CASSPNSRDSRYGYTF.

This chain uses TRBV24-1 with TRBJ2-2, with D possibly matching TRBD1 (5 bases). Germline-derived CDR1 and CDR2 are KGHDR and SFDVKD. The germline V and J ends were trimmed by 1 base and 1 base, with 12 bases remaining between them. This CDR3 region has 17 residues. The CDR3 DNA follows: TGTGCCACCAGTGATTTTACGGACCAGGGGAACACCGGGGAGCTGTTTTTT. Translation gives CATSDFTDQGNTGELFF.

The V and J genes are TRBV5-8 and TRBJ1-5, with D tentatively TRBD1 (5 bases). V lost 4 bases and J lost 0, with 11 bases in between. The germline gives CDR1 SGHTS, CDR2 YDEGEE. This CDR3 spans 15 amino acids. The CDR3 is CASSTDSYSNQPQHF. For the CDR3, the DNA is TGTGCCAGCAGCACCGACAGCTATAGCAATCAGCCCCAGCATTTT.

This clone was observed once. Additional DNA sequences in this sample encode the identical CDR3. CDR3 region: CASSLQRNTEAFF. The CDR3 nucleotides are TGTGCCAGCAGCCTACAGAGGAACACTGAAGCTTTCTTT. The genes are TRBV12-3 or TRBV12-4 and TRBJ1-1; no reliable D call. V was trimmed by 6 bases and J by 1 base, leaving 9 bases between them. The CDR3 runs to 13 residues.

This chain connects TRBV28 to TRBJ2-5; the D is unclear. Germline V lookup: CDR1 MDHEN, CDR2 SYDVKM. The V end lost 5 bases, the J end lost 1 base, and 8 bases lay between the germline ends. The CDR3 covers 13 residues. This CDR3 reads CASSPRVQETQYF. The CDR3 DNA is TGTGCCAGCAGTCCCCGGGTCCAAGAGACCCAGTACTTC. Supplemented by reference TRBV28 and TRBJ2-5, the full variable domain reads DVKVTQSSRYLVKRTGEKVFLECVQDMDHENMFWYRQDPGLGLRLIYFSYDVKMKEKGDIPEGYSVSREKKERFSLILESASTNQTSMYLCASSPRVQETQYFGPGTRLLVL.

Turning to this clone: The junction departs from germline at one end; a sequencing error may be responsible. The rearrangement joins TRBV12-3 or TRBV12-4 to TRBJ2-5, with D possibly matching TRBD1 (5 bases). CDR3 size: 13 residues. The CDR3 protein is CASSLDKTETKYF. As DNA, the CDR3 is TGTGCCAGCAGTTTGGACAAAACGGAGACCAAGTACTTC.

V and J are TRBV28 and TRBJ1-4, with no clear D. The CDR3 consists of 13 residues. V lost 7 bases and J lost 3, with 9 bases in between. CDR1 MDHEN and CDR2 SYDVKM come from the germline V gene. DNA of the CDR3: TGTGCCAGCAAGAGGGCACCTAATGAAAAACTGTTTTTT. Amino acid sequence: CASKRAPNEKLFF.

V is TRBV9 and J is TRBJ1-4; D ambiguous. CDR3 length: 14 residues. Trimming cost V 1 base and J 0 bases, with 4 bases left between them. Germline values: CDR1 SGDLS, CDR2 YYNGEE. Written as DNA, the CDR3 is TGTGCCAGCAGCGTAAGTCCAACTAATGAAAAACTGTTTTTT. This gives the protein CASSVSPTNEKLFF.

The chain links TRBV28 to TRBJ1-2; no clear D. Germline-derived CDR1 and CDR2 are MDHEN and SYDVKM. The CDR3 contains 15 residues. With 8 bases removed from V and 0 bases from J, the gap between germline ends came to 16 bases. The DNA of the CDR3 is TGTGCCAGCTCAAGTTTCGACGGTTCTAACTATGGCTACACCTTC. Translating it yields CASSSFDGSNYGYTF.

The sample holds one count of this clone. The chain joins TRBV5-1 to TRBJ1-1; D is unresolved. Between the trimmed V and J ends, which lost 3 bases and 4 bases, there was a span of 16 bases. There are 15 residues in the CDR3. Germline-derived CDR1 and CDR2 are SGHRS and YFSETQ. The chain's CDR3 is CASSSISGMGTEAFF. CDR3 coding DNA: TGCGCCAGCAGCTCGATATCGGGGATGGGCACTGAAGCTTTCTTT.